Listed below are T cell receptor beta chains from one sample, sequenced in a study of post-analysis software for immune sequencing data. TCRdb re-called the PCR reads with MiXCR, one entry per CDR3 protein. The top ten hold 0.55% to 0.65% of the sample, which has hundreds of thousands of distinct CDR3 sequences, 25% to 30% seen once. Material: blood. The receptor set was obtained from a girl aged 10 to 17 with multiple sclerosis. Each CDR3 is given with its conserved first and last residue. A D gene is named only where the DNA matches it firmly. Only some rows state a clone size, as once, few, many or a class for expanded clones.

TRBD1 | few | TRBJ2-1 | TRBV10-1 | TGCGCCAGCAGTGAGTCGACTGTGTGGACAGGGAATGAGCAGTTCTTC | CASSESTVWTGNEQFF
. | . | TRBJ2-5 | TRBV19 | TGTGCCAGCAGCCAAGATGGGCCAGGACTTATTCAAGAGACCCAGTACTTC | CASSQDGPGLIQETQYF
. | few | TRBJ2-7 | TRBV5-1 | TGCGCCAGCAGCTTGTCGGGGGTCGGCGGGGTGTCGGCCTACGAGCAGTACTTC | CASSLSGVGGVSAYEQYF
. | . | TRBJ2-3 | TRBV6-6 | TGTGCCAGCAGCCAGAACGCAGGGAGTACGCAGTATTTT | CASSQNAGSTQYF
TRBD2 | once | TRBJ2-2 | TRBV3-1 | TGTGCCAGCAGCCAAGGCCTAGCGGGGGGGCCGAACACCGGGGAGCTGTTTTTT | CASSQGLAGGPNTGELFF
. | few | TRBJ2-5 | TRBV27 | TGTGCCACCGCCCGGAACGACAATGAGCAGTACTTC | CATARNDNEQYF
. | . | TRBJ2-7 | TRBV6-2/TRBV6-3 | TGTGCCAGCAGGGCGGCGCCGACCTACGAGCAGTACTTC | CASRAAPTYEQYF
. | many | TRBJ2-5 | TRBV5-6 | TGTGCCAGCAGCTTGGTCCAGCAAGAGACCCAGTACTTC | CASSLVQQETQYF
. | . | TRBJ1-1 | TRBV12-3/TRBV12-4 | TGTGTCAGCAGTGCATACCGAACTGAAGCTTTCTTT | CVSSAYRTEAFF
TRBD2 | . | TRBJ2-1 | TRBV20-1 | TGCAGTGCTAGAGTCCCTAGCGGGCGGAACAATGAGCAGTTCTTC | CSARVPSGRNNEQFF
. | . | TRBJ2-7 | TRBV2 | TGTGCCAGCATTTCGTTCGAGCAGTACTTC | CASISFEQYF
. | many | TRBJ2-5 | TRBV10-3 | TGTGCCATCAGTGAGGGACTCCTGCCAGAGACCCAGTACTTC | CAISEGLLPETQYF
TRBD1 | few | TRBJ1-1 | TRBV29-1 | TGCAGCGTTTCCGGCTCTGGACAGGGCGGAACTGAAGCTTTCTTT | CSVSGSGQGGTEAFF
. | few | TRBJ2-2 | TRBV20-1 | TGCAGTGCTAGAGGAGGAGGTACCGGGGAGCTGTTTTTT | CSARGGGTGELFF
TRBD1 | few | TRBJ1-5 | TRBV6-5 | TGTGCCAGCAGTGACAGGGGAATCCAGCCCCAGCATTTT | CASSDRGIQPQHF
. | . | TRBJ2-7 | TRBV5-5 | TGTGCCAGCAGCTGGGGCCCGGGACACTTATACGAGCAGTACTTC | CASSWGPGHLYEQYF
. | . | TRBJ1-2 | TRBV2 | TGTGCCAGCCCCAGGGGCAGGGCCCCCTATGGCTACACCTTC | CASPRGRAPYGYTF
. | few | TRBJ1-1 | TRBV6-5 | TGTGCCAGCACGGCCGGACTGAACACTGAAGCTTTCTTT | CASTAGLNTEAFF
. | . | TRBJ2-5 | TRBV5-1 | TGCGCCAGCAGCTGGACCGGGACAATGGGAGGGGAGACCCAGTACTTC | CASSWTGTMGGETQYF
. | . | TRBJ1-1 | TRBV28 | TGTGCCAGTATCCGGGCGCCCACTGAAGCTTTCTTT | CASIRAPTEAFF
TRBD2 | . | TRBJ2-5 | TRBV24-1 | TGTACCACCAGTGATTTGTCGGGAGGAGAGACCCAGTACTTC | CTTSDLSGGETQYF
. | few | TRBJ2-5 | TRBV5-4 | TGTGCCAGCAGCTACGACCGGGATCCCGGAATAGAGACCCAGTACTTC | CASSYDRDPGIETQYF
. | few | TRBJ2-5 | TRBV28 | TGTGCCAGCATCCCTCTCCCGAGGGCAGGCGGTAAAGAGACCCAGTACTTC | CASIPLPRAGGKETQYF
TRBD1 | . | TRBJ2-7 | TRBV29-1 | TGCAGCGTTGAATACGGGGACAGGGGTTACGAGCAGTACTTC | CSVEYGDRGYEQYF
. | . | TRBJ1-4 | TRBV4-3 | TGCGCCAGCAGCCAAGATTCGGGTTCTGAAAAACTGTTTTTT | CASSQDSGSEKLFF
TRBD1 | few | TRBJ2-6 | TRBV5-1 | TGCGCCAGCCTGGACAGGGGATCTGGGGCCAACGTCCTGACTTTC | CASLDRGSGANVLTF
TRBD1 | . | TRBJ2-7 | TRBV27 | TGTGCCAGCAGCGCCAGGGACAGGATTACCTACGAGCAGTACTTC | CASSARDRITYEQYF
. | . | TRBJ2-4 | TRBV29-1 | TGCAGCGTTGAGTCTTTCGACTCAGCCAAAAACATTCAGTACTTC | CSVESFDSAKNIQYF
. | many | TRBJ2-6 | TRBV5-1 | TGCGCCAGCAGCCTCCTACCTGGGGCCAACGTCCTGACTTTC | CASSLLPGANVLTF
. | . | TRBJ2-6 | TRBV29-1 | TGCAGCGTCCAGGTCTCTGGGGCCAACGTCCTGACTTTC | CSVQVSGANVLTF
. | . | TRBJ2-4 | TRBV29-1 | TGCAGCGTTCGCGCTTCTGGAACGGCCAAAAACATTCAGTACTTC | CSVRASGTAKNIQYF
TRBD2 | . | TRBJ2-3 | TRBV20-1 | TGCAGTGCTGGAGATCAGCGGCGGGGGAGCACAGATACGCAGTATTTT | CSAGDQRRGSTDTQYF
. | few | TRBJ2-5 | TRBV20-1 | TGCAGTGCTAGTCTAGTGGGGGCCCTACTTCAAGAGACCCAGTACTTC | CSASLVGALLQETQYF
. | many | TRBJ1-2 | TRBV7-9 | TGTGCCAGCGGAACCATATTACGGGGCTATGGCTACACCTTC | CASGTILRGYGYTF
TRBD2 | many | TRBJ2-3 | TRBV5-1 | TGCGCCAGCACCCAGGGACTAGCGGTTCTCGATACGCAGTATTTT | CASTQGLAVLDTQYF
. | . | TRBJ2-1 | TRBV28 | TGTGCCAGCAGTAGACTAGTGGGTGAGCAGTTCTTC | CASSRLVGEQFF
. | . | TRBJ2-3 | TRBV9 | TGTGCCAGCAGCGTGACCTTCGATACAGGGAGATCAGATACGCAGTATTTT | CASSVTFDTGRSDTQYF
. | . | TRBJ2-1 | TRBV5-1 | TGCGCCAGCAGTTTTGGGCGGAGACCTATCAATGAGCAGTTCTTC | CASSFGRRPINEQFF
TRBD1 | . | TRBJ1-2 | TRBV7-2 | TGTGCCAGCAGCCCAGGGACAGGGGATTTGAGCTACGCCTTC | CASSPGTGDLSYAF